This TCR beta chain was recovered during a study of neurological immune-mediated disorders. A single run covered 15-18 subjects with over 180 million TCR-beta sequences. TCRdb fed the 5' RACE reads into MiXCR, producing one record per CDR3 protein. The sample contains about 53,000 distinct CDR3 sequences, approximately 3.5% of which appear only once. The study, taken as a whole, reports: The study found the most TCR clonal expansion in HTLV-1-associated myelopathy and the least in multiple sclerosis, below healthy controls.

The unsorted libraries originated from 2 million PBMCs kept at -80 C. The germline V gene encodes CDR1 ENHRY and CDR2 SYGVKD. Germline trimming cut 7 bases from V and 4 bases from J; bases unmatched to any gene: 2. The length of the CDR3 is 13 residues. At least ten counts were recorded for this clonotype. Its target is unknown. The material sequenced was PBMCs. The sequence derives from a woman in her 30s with multiple sclerosis. The V gene is TRBV10-3, the J gene TRBJ2-3; 10 bases agree with TRBD2. The CDR3 DNA reads as TGTGCCATCAAGGGACTAGCGCCAGATACGCAGTATTTT. It encodes CAIKGLAPDTQYF.